This is a list of T cell receptor beta chains from one sample in a study of T cell repertoires in cytomegalovirus infection. TCRdb analysed the reads with MiXCR anew, one entry per CDR3 protein. The sample lists 150,000 to 200,000 distinct CDR3 sequences, roughly 28% seen once, with 31% in the top ten. Input material: PBMCs. These receptors all stem from a human donor in good health (CMV status not recorded). Some clones in this sample may be carry-over from other donors' samples. Each CDR3 is given with its conserved first and last residue. A D gene is named only where the DNA matches it firmly. The size of a clone is reported for some rows only, either as once, few or many, or as a class for expanded clones.

D	size	J	V	CDR3	DNA
TRBD1	few	TRBJ1-6	TRBV11-2	CASSGRTGGNSPLHF	TGTGCCAGCAGCGGACGGACAGGGGGTAATTCACCCCTCCACTTT
TRBD1	NA	TRBJ1-2	TRBV6-5	CASSRGQMNYGYTF	TGTGCCAGCAGCCGGGGACAGATGAACTATGGCTACACCTTC
NA	many	TRBJ1-1	TRBV11-2	CASSLDPFSTEAFF	TGTGCCAGCAGCTTAGATCCCTTTTCGACTGAAGCTTTCTTT
TRBD1	many	TRBJ1-2	TRBV7-2	CASSLQTGGASEANYGYTF	TGTGCCAGCAGCCTGCAGACAGGGGGCGCATCCGAAGCTAACTATGGCTACACCTTC
NA	NA	TRBJ2-7	TRBV6-8	CASRAPYSSYEQYF	TGTGCCAGCAGAGCACCATACTCCTCCTACGAGCAGTACTTC
TRBD1	NA	TRBJ2-3	TRBV7-9	CASSLVTDTTGGDTQYF	TGTGCCAGCAGCTTAGTGACGGATACCACAGGGGGCGATACGCAGTATTTT
TRBD1	NA	TRBJ1-6	TRBV11-2	CASSSMGQGYSPLHF	TGTGCCAGCAGCTCGATGGGACAGGGGTACTCACCCCTCCACTTT
NA	few	TRBJ2-7	TRBV12-3/TRBV12-4	CASSSSTGGSYEQYF	NA
NA	few	TRBJ2-5	TRBV7-6	CASSSPRGSGETQYF	TGTGCCAGCAGCTCGCCACGGGGGTCGGGAGAGACCCAGTACTTC
NA	NA	TRBJ1-6	TRBV7-6	CASSLDKGRSSPLHF	TGTGCCAGCAGCTTAGACAAGGGGAGGTCTTCACCCCTCCACTTT
TRBD1	few	TRBJ1-2	TRBV7-8	CASSPGTDYYGYTF	TGTGCCAGCAGCCCCGGGACAGACTACTATGGCTACACCTTC
NA	many	TRBJ1-3	TRBV7-6	CASSFGPRGGNTIYF	TGTGCCAGCAGCTTTGGCCCGCGGGGAGGAAACACCATATATTTT
TRBD1	NA	TRBJ1-2	TRBV5-5	CASSDISFRGEFHGYTF	TGTGCCAGCAGCGACATCTCGTTCAGGGGGGAATTTCATGGCTACACCTTC
NA	NA	TRBJ2-7	TRBV18	CASSPHPSGPVYEQYF	TGTGCCAGCTCCCCCCACCCCAGCGGACCCGTCTACGAGCAGTACTTC
NA	NA	TRBJ1-6	TRBV6-5	CASSYRKAAYNSPLHF	TGTGCCAGCAGTTACCGGAAGGCGGCGTATAATTCACCCCTCCACTTT
NA	NA	TRBJ1-5	TRBV12-3/TRBV12-4	CASSNYRARNQPQHF	TGTGCCAGCTCCAATTACCGGGCCCGAAATCAGCCCCAGCATTTT
TRBD2	few	TRBJ2-3	TRBV4-1	CASSRGTTGASDTQYF	TGCGCCAGCAGCAGAGGGACTACCGGTGCATCAGATACGCAGTATTTT
NA	few	TRBJ1-6	TRBV4-3	CASSRRDKVLHF	TGCGCCAGCAGCCGCCGGGACAAGGTCCTCCACTTT
TRBD2	NA	TRBJ2-7	TRBV7-2	CDSSFGLADEQYF	TGTGACAGCAGCTTCGGACTAGCGGACGAGCAGTACTTC
TRBD1	many	TRBJ2-7	TRBV7-8	CASSLGQGTDEQYF	TGTGCCAGCAGCTTGGGACAGGGGACTGACGAGCAGTACTTC
NA	NA	TRBJ2-7	TRBV19	CASSIQTSSYEQYF	TGTGCCAGTAGTATACAGACTAGCTCCTACGAGCAGTACTTC
TRBD1	many	TRBJ1-4	TRBV7-2	CASSYGKDRAGFF	TGTGCCAGCAGTTACGGGAAGGACAGGGCTGGGTTTTTT
NA	NA	TRBJ2-5	TRBV5-5	CASSTVALWETQYF	TGTGCCAGCAGTACGGTGGCCCTATGGGAGACCCAGTACTTC
NA	few	TRBJ2-7	TRBV5-4	CASSSGQGAGQYF	TGTGCCAGCAGCTCTGGCCAAGGGGCTGGGCAGTACTTC
TRBD2	many	TRBJ2-1	TRBV7-2	CASSLDGTSGGAAEQFF	TGTGCCAGCAGCTTAGATGGGACTAGCGGGGGGGCGGCTGAGCAGTTCTTC
NA	NA	TRBJ2-7	TRBV29-1	CSVGGRSSYEQYF	TGCAGCGTTGGAGGCAGAAGCTCCTACGAGCAGTACTTC
TRBD1	once	TRBJ1-5	TRBV2	CASRGQGARGNQPQHF	TGTGCCAGCAGGGGACAGGGGGCGCGCGGCAATCAGCCCCAGCATTTT
NA	NA	TRBJ1-1	TRBV7-6	CASSLGPRGQNTEAFF	TGTGCCAGCAGCTTAGGCCCGCGGGGTCAAAACACTGAAGCTTTCTTT
NA	few	TRBJ1-1	TRBV20-1	CSARDLGAGYLGTEAFF	TGCAGTGCTAGAGATTTAGGGGCAGGCTATTTAGGCACTGAAGCTTTCTTT
TRBD1	few	TRBJ1-6	TRBV7-3	CASSLDGDRGNSPLHF	TGTGCCAGCAGCTTAGACGGGGACAGGGGCAATTCACCCCTCCACTTT
NA	NA	TRBJ2-6	TRBV12-3/TRBV12-4	CASSSRRGDGGSGANVLTF	TGTGCCAGCAGTTCCCGGCGGGGAGATGGAGGGTCTGGGGCCAACGTCCTGACTTTC
NA	few	TRBJ2-3	TRBV3-1	CASSQSGIGADTQYF	TGTGCCAGCAGCCAATCGGGCATCGGCGCAGATACGCAGTATTTT
TRBD1	NA	TRBJ1-3	TRBV5-1	CASSLTGVSSGNTIYF	TGCGCCAGCAGCCTTACAGGGGTCAGCTCTGGAAACACCATATATTTT
NA	many	TRBJ2-3	TRBV7-2	CASSLGAGTDTQYF	TGTGCCAGCAGCTTAGGCGCGGGCACAGATACGCAGTATTTT
TRBD2	few	TRBJ2-2	TRBV7-2	CASSLRGGNTGELFF	TGTGCCAGCAGCTTACGGGGGGGGAACACCGGGGAGCTGTTTTTT
NA	many	TRBJ1-3	TRBV7-8	CASSPSTSSGNTIYF	TGTGCCAGCAGCCCCTCAACCTCCTCTGGAAACACCATATATTTT
NA	many	TRBJ1-6	TRBV11-2	CASSPEVALSPLHF	TGTGCCAGCAGCCCGGAGGTGGCACTTTCACCCCTCCACTTT
NA	few	TRBJ2-3	TRBV20-1	CSAREGGAGDTQYF	TGCAGTGCTAGAGAGGGAGGAGCGGGCGATACGCAGTATTTT
NA	NA	TRBJ2-7	TRBV12-3/TRBV12-4	CASTYRTRGEQYF	TGTGCCAGCACCTACCGTACTAGGGGGGAGCAGTACTTC
NA	few	TRBJ1-1	TRBV7-2	CASSIGGLPTEAFF	TGTGCCAGCAGCATAGGGGGTTTGCCCACTGAAGCTTTCTTT
NA	once	TRBJ2-4	TRBV6-1	CASSENRRPTDIQYF	TGTGCCAGCAGTGAAAACAGGCGACCCACAGACATTCAGTACTTC
NA	few	TRBJ1-1	TRBV10-2	CASSEGEDSFIEAFF	TGCGCCAGCAGTGAGGGGGAGGACTCCTTTATTGAAGCTTTCTTT
NA	NA	TRBJ1-1	TRBV3-1	CASSHEGETEAFF	TGTGCCAGCAGCCATGAGGGAGAAACTGAAGCTTTCTTT
NA	NA	TRBJ2-7	TRBV25-1	CASSDGETYEQYF	TGTGCCAGCAGTGACGGGGAAACCTACGAGCAGTACTTC
NA	NA	TRBJ2-1	TRBV7-2	CASSPGRSYNEQFF	TGTGCCAGCAGCCCTGGGCGTTCCTACAATGAGCAGTTCTTC
TRBD1	NA	TRBJ2-6	TRBV6-5	CASSYFTGAGANVLTF	TGTGCCAGCAGTTACTTCACAGGGGCTGGGGCCAACGTCCTGACTTTC
NA	few	TRBJ1-1	TRBV7-4	CAPPKVYTEAFF	TGTGCCCCGCCCAAAGTGTACACTGAAGCTTTCTTT
NA	NA	TRBJ1-1	TRBV5-1	CASSLRQTNAGNTEAFF	TGCGCCAGCAGCTTGCGGCAGACAAATGCTGGGAACACTGAAGCTTTCTTT
TRBD1	NA	TRBJ2-7	TRBV7-2	CASSPGGTGHEQYF	TGTGCCAGCAGCCCAGGGGGGACAGGCCACGAGCAGTACTTC
NA	few	TRBJ2-2	TRBV11-2	CASSLEMFSGELFF	TGTGCCAGCAGCTTAGAGATGTTTTCCGGGGAGCTGTTTTTT
NA	NA	TRBJ2-7	TRBV5-5	CASSSGPAADSYEQYF	TGTGCCAGCAGCTCTGGGCCAGCCGCTGACTCCTACGAGCAGTACTTC
TRBD1	NA	TRBJ2-4	TRBV7-9	CASSLVFRGRAKNIQYF	TGTGCCAGCAGCTTAGTTTTCAGGGGGCGAGCCAAAAACATTCAGTACTTC
TRBD1	many	TRBJ2-3	TRBV7-9	CASSFPGQATDTQYF	TGTGCCAGCAGCTTTCCGGGACAGGCCACAGATACGCAGTATTTT
NA	few	TRBJ2-1	TRBV6-2/TRBV6-3	CASSYSNSGLSYNEQFF	TGTGCCAGCAGTTACTCAAACTCGGGCCTCTCCTACAATGAGCAGTTCTTC